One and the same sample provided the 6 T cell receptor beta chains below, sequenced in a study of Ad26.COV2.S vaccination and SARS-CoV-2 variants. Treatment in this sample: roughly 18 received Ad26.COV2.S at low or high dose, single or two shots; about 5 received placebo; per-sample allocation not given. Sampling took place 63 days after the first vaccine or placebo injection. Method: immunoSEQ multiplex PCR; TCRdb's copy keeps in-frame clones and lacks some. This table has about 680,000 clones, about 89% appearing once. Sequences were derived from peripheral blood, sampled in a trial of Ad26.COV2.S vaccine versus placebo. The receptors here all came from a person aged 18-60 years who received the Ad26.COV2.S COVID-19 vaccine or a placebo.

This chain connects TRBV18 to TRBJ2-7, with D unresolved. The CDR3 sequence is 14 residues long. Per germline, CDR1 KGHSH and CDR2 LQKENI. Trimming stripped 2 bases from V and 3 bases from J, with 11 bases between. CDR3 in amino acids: CASSPISPGYEQYF. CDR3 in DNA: TGTGCCAGCTCACCAATATCACCGGGCTACGAGCAGTACTTC.

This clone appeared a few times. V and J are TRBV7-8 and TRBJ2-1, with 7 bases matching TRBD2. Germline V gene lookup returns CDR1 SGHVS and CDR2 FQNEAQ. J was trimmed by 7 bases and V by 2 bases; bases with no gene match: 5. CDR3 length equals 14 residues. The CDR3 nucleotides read TGTGCCAGCAGCTTAATGTCGGGAGGAAATGAGCAGTTCTTC. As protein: CASSLMSGGNEQFF.

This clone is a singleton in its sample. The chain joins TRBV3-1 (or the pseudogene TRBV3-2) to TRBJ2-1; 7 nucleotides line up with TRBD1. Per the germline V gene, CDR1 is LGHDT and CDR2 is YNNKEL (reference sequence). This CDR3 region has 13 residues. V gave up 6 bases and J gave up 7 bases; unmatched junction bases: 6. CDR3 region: CASSTGDRNEQFF. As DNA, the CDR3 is TGTGCCAGCAGTACAGGGGATCGGAATGAGCAGTTCTTC.

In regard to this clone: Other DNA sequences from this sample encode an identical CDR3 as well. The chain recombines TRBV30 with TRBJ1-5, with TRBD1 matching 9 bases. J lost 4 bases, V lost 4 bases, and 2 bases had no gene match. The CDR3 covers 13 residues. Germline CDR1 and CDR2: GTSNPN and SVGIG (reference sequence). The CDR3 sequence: CAWKGQGNQPQHF. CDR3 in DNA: TGTGCCTGGAAGGGACAGGGAAATCAGCCCCAGCATTTT. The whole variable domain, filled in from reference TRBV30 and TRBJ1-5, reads SQTIHQWPATLVQPVGSPLSLECTVEGTSNPNLYWYRQAAGRGLQLLFYSVGIGQISSEVPQNLSASRPQDRQFILSSKKLLLSDSGFYLCAWKGQGNQPQHFGDGTRLSIL.

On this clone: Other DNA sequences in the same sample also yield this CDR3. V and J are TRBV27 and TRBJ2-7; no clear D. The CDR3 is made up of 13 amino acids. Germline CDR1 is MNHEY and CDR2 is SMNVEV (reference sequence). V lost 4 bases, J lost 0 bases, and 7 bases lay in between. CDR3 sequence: CASSSGPSYEQYF. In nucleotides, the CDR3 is TGTGCCAGCAGTTCCGGCCCCTCCTACGAGCAGTACTTC.

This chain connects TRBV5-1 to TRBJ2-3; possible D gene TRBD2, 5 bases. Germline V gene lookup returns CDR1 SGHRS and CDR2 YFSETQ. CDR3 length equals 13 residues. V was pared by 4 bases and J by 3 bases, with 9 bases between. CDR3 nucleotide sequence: TGCGCCAGCAGCCTGCCGGGGACAGATACGCAGTATTTT. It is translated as CASSLPGTDTQYF.